The clone carrying this T cell receptor (beta chain) was observed once. Its antigen is still unknown. The data are from a study of cytomegalovirus exposure and HLA in healthy donors. CDR3 length equals 16 residues. The V and J ends lost 1 base and 2 bases respectively, with 14 bases between them. Per the germline V gene, CDR1 is SGHRS and CDR2 is YFSETQ. Notes on the study in general: For TCR beta chains, V- and J-gene trimming was later linked to a missense DCLRE1C variant.

The PCR had 60 Vbeta and 13 Jbeta primers. Generated by immunoSEQ multiplex PCR, the TCRdb table keeps only in-frame clones and is missing some. The repertoire holds 85,000 to 130,000 clones, 70% to 85% seen once, with approximately 5.3% in the top ten. Sequencing was performed on PBMCs. J is TRBJ2-3 and V is TRBV5-1, with D possibly being TRBD1 (6 bases). The receptor was isolated from a woman under 30 in good health and CMV-seropositive. This CDR3 reads CASSLIQDSYTDTQYF. CDR3 sequence (DNA): TGCGCCAGCAGCTTGATTCAGGACAGCTACACAGATACGCAGTATTTT.